One and the same sample provided the 26 T cell receptor beta chains below, sequenced in a study of blood T cells in healthy people across ages. Primers used in a second PCR of about 7 to 12 cycles were a sample-barcoded 5' primer and a J-beta primer mix. Using its own MiXCR run on the 5' RACE reads, TCRdb lists one record per CDR3 protein. The repertoire holds around 670,000 distinct CDR3 sequences, with approximately 30% as singletons. Sequenced sample: blood. Receptors originate from a woman over 75 in good health.

Only a few counts were recorded for this clonotype. The chain employs TRBV25-1 and TRBJ2-7, with 7 bases lining up with TRBD1. The CDR3 has 18 residues. The V and J ends lost 4 bases and 7 bases, in that order; junction bases with no gene match: 22. Germline CDR1 reads MGHDK; CDR2 reads SYGVNS. CDR3 bases: TGTGCCAGCAGTGCAACCCGACAGGGAAACTTCGGCGGCAATGAGCAGTACTTC. Encoded protein: CASSATRQGNFGGNEQYF.

This clonotype was detected ten times or more. V is TRBV10-3 and J is TRBJ2-1, with 13 bases identical to TRBD2. V shed 7 bases, J shed 2 bases, and the junction held 8 bases outside the gene matches. In germline, CDR1 is ENHRY, CDR2 SYGVKD. The length of the CDR3 is 17 residues. CDR3 amino acids: CAITRTSGGVAYNEQFF. The CDR3 region has the DNA TGTGCCATCACCAGGACTAGCGGGGGTGTCGCCTACAATGAGCAGTTCTTC.

About this clonotype itself: Compared with germline, one end of the junction differs, possibly owing to a read error. The rearrangement uses TRBV19 and TRBJ2-1; 7 bases map to TRBD1. The CDR3 is 14 amino acids. Per germline, CDR1 LNHDA and CDR2 SQIVND (reference sequence). Here the CDR3 DNA reads TGTGTCAGTAGTAAGAGGGGGCAGAACAATGAGCAGTTCTTC. Translated, it gives CVSSKRGQNNEQFF.

This clonotype was seen a few times. Just one base apart from a much larger clone, this may be a read error. The chain uses TRBV11-2 and TRBJ2-1; possibly TRBD1 for D (5 bases). Germline values: CDR1 SGHAT, CDR2 FQNNGV. The CDR3 consists of 13 residues. Trimming took off 5 bases at V and 15 bases at J, with 20 bases between the two ends. CDR3 protein: CASSTGSRGATFF. The DNA for the CDR3 is TGTGCCAGCAGCACTGGTTCTAGGGGTGCGACGTTCTTC.

This clonotype has a handful of counts. This chain joins TRBV29-1 and TRBJ2-2; TRBD1 aligns across 8 bases. CDR1 and CDR2 (germline): SQVTM, ANQGSEA. This CDR3 region has 14 residues. The V gene end was trimmed by 7 bases and the J gene end by 6 bases; junction bases not matched to a gene: 10. CDR3 loop: CSATGQGRSGELFF. The CDR3 coding sequence is TGCAGCGCCACCGGACAGGGAAGGTCCGGGGAGCTGTTTTTT.

The V and J genes are TRBV24-1 and TRBJ2-3, with 7 positions matching TRBD1. CDR3 length: 17 residues. Trimming took 0 bases from V and 0 from J; bases not matched to a gene: 5. Germline values: CDR1 KGHDR, CDR2 SFDVKD. In DNA form, the CDR3 reads TGTGCCACCAGTGATTTGGGACAGGAGGCTAGCACAGATACGCAGTATTTT. It encodes CATSDLGQEASTDTQYF.

A word on this clonotype: A much larger clone differs from this one at a single base, so this may be a read error. V gene TRBV5-6 combines with J gene TRBJ2-3; 7 nucleotides line up with TRBD2. The CDR3 runs 16 residues. The germline gives CDR1 SGHDT, CDR2 YYEEEE. In DNA form, the CDR3 reads TGTGCCGGCAGCCCGGGGGGACTCAGAGGGGCAAATACGCAGTATTTT. Protein: CAGSPGGLRGANTQYF.

This clonotype was observed at least ten times. The gene calls are TRBV6-6 and TRBJ2-1, with 9 bases lining up with TRBD2. Germline V lookup: CDR1 MNHNY, CDR2 SVGAGI (reference sequence). V was pared by 2 bases and J by 6 bases, with 11 bases of the junction left unmatched. The CDR3 consists of 17 residues. The CDR3 sequence is CASSYPRGAGGPNEQFF. In nucleotides, the CDR3 is TGTGCCAGCAGTTACCCCCGTGGGGCGGGGGGGCCCAATGAGCAGTTCTTC.

This clonotype has ten or more counts. This chain uses TRBV2 with TRBJ2-7; D possibly matches TRBD1 or TRBD2 (7 bases each). With 3 bases removed from V and 4 bases from J, the gap between germline ends came to 13 bases. Germline values: CDR1 SNHLY, CDR2 FYNNEI. The length of the CDR3 is 14 residues. The CDR3 DNA follows: TGTGCCAGCAGTGAGAGTCAGGGGGGGTACGAGCAGTACTTC. Protein product: CASSESQGGYEQYF.

This clonotype turned up a few times. V and J are TRBV2 and TRBJ2-7; no clear D gene. The CDR3 length is 12 residues. CDR1 and CDR2 (germline): SNHLY, FYNNEI. The ends were cut back, 1 base at V and 2 bases at J, with 3 bases in the middle. The CDR3 DNA reads as TGTGCCAGCAGTGAAGTCACCTACGAGCAGTACTTC. Its protein is CASSEVTYEQYF.

Worth noting for this clonotype: A read error may explain this, as a much larger clone is one base away. The rearrangement uses TRBV12-3 or TRBV12-4 and TRBJ1-1; no clear D. The CDR3 totals 12 residues. The CDR3 nucleotides read TGTGCCAACAGTTTATGGGGCACTGAAGCTTTCTTT. It yields the protein CANSLWGTEAFF.

This clonotype was counted many times. The chain carries TRBV5-1 and TRBJ2-3, with 7 bases identical to TRBD2. The CDR3 sequence is 15 residues long. The germline gives CDR1 SGHRS, CDR2 YFSETQ. Trimming removed 1 base from V and 2 bases from J; junction bases left unmatched: 4. CDR3 amino acids: CASSLSLAATDTQYF. The CDR3 coding sequence is TGCGCCAGCAGCTTGAGTCTAGCGGCCACAGATACGCAGTATTTT.

The rearrangement joins TRBV7-2 to TRBJ1-1; D not resolved. V was clipped by 7 bases and J by 1 base, with 13 bases between them. The CDR3 contains 14 residues. Germline V gives CDR1 SGHTA, CDR2 FQGNSA. The CDR3 DNA reads as TGTGCCAGCACCTCTACGGGCAGGAACACTGAAGCTTTCTTT. This gives the protein CASTSTGRNTEAFF.

This clonotype was counted at least ten times. This chain uses TRBV20-1 with TRBJ2-7; weak D call: TRBD2 (5 bases). The CDR3 is 16 amino acids. Trimming stripped 3 bases from V and 3 bases from J, with 21 bases between. The germline V gene encodes CDR1 DFQATT and CDR2 SNEGSKA (reference sequence). CDR3 protein: CSARSGGPLHLYEQYF. The CDR3, as DNA: TGCAGTGCTAGGTCCGGCGGGCCCCTTCACCTCTACGAGCAGTACTTC.

The rearrangement joins TRBV28 to TRBJ2-6, with D perhaps given as TRBD1 or TRBD2 (6 bases each). CDR3 length: 17 amino acids. Germline V CDR1 and CDR2: MDHEN, SYDVKM. Trimming pared 5 bases from V and 0 bases from J, leaving 14 bases between. DNA of the CDR3: TGTGCCAGCAGTGGGGGGCAGGGCCCCTCTGGGGCCAACGTCCTGACTTTC. This encodes CASSGGQGPSGANVLTF. Drawing the rest from reference TRBV28 and TRBJ2-6, the complete variable domain is DVKVTQSSRYLVKRTGEKVFLECVQDMDHENMFWYRQDPGLGLRLIYFSYDVKMKEKGDIPEGYSVSREKKERFSLILESASTNQTSMYLCASSGGQGPSGANVLTFGAGSRLTVL.

This clonotype was counted many times. The chain recombines TRBV7-8 with TRBJ1-2; possibly TRBD1 for D (6 bases). Germline CDR1 reads SGHVS; CDR2 reads FQNEAQ. The CDR3 has 15 residues. V was pared by 6 bases and J by 3 bases, with 17 bases between. Here the CDR3 reads CASRPNWGPYYGYTF. CDR3 bases: TGTGCCAGCAGACCCAATTGGGGGCCTTACTATGGCTACACCTTC.

This clonotype occurred many times. The V gene is TRBV27, the J gene TRBJ2-7, with D possibly being TRBD2 (6 bases). The CDR3 is 14 residues long. V lost 5 bases, J lost 10 bases, and 21 bases lay in between. Germline V gene sequence: CDR1 MNHEY, CDR2 SMNVEV (reference sequence). The CDR3 DNA reads TGTGCCAGCAGTGGGGGGTCGAGGGGCACATCCCAGTACTTC. Protein product: CASSGGSRGTSQYF.

This clonotype was observed at least ten times. The junction and the germline gene differ at one end; a read error may be behind it. The J gene is TRBJ1-6, the V gene TRBV6-6; the D gene is possibly TRBD1 (5 bases). This CDR3 has 15 residues. Looked up from germline, CDR1 is MNHNY and CDR2 is SVGAGI (reference sequence). The CDR3 region is CASDTSGSYNSPPHF. The CDR3 coding sequence is TGTGCCAGCGATACATCAGGGTCCTATAATTCGCCCCCCCACTTT.

This clonotype was observed many times. This chain joins TRBV2 and TRBJ2-7; tentative D call: TRBD2 (6 bases). CDR1 and CDR2 from the germline V gene are SNHLY and FYNNEI. V was cut by 2 bases and J by 5 bases, with 19 bases left in between. The CDR3 is made up of 16 amino acids. The CDR3 bases are TGTGCCAGCAGTGAAACTGGTTTGGGGGGTATGGACGAGCAGTACTTC. Its protein product is CASSETGLGGMDEQYF.

V gene TRBV9 combines with J gene TRBJ1-1, with unresolved D. The length of the CDR3 is 13 residues. The V gene lost 3 bases and the J gene lost 8 bases, with 14 bases spanning the gap. Germline CDR1 is SGDLS and CDR2 is YYNGEE. Here the CDR3 reads CASSETLLREAFF. For the CDR3, the DNA is TGTGCCAGCAGCGAGACGCTTCTGCGAGAAGCTTTCTTT.

The J gene is TRBJ2-3, the V gene TRBV5-1, with D perhaps matching TRBD1 (6 bases). The V end was cut by 4 bases, the J end by 2 bases, with 11 bases between. The CDR3 contains 14 residues. CDR1 and CDR2 (germline): SGHRS, YFSETQ. The CDR3 protein is CASSTGQLTDTQYF. The CDR3 nucleotides are TGCGCCAGCAGCACAGGACAGCTCACAGATACGCAGTATTTT.

The chain carries TRBV4-1 and TRBJ2-5; D is perhaps TRBD2 (6 bases). V was trimmed by 4 bases and J by 6 bases, leaving 12 bases between them. Germline CDR1 reads MGHRA; CDR2 reads YSYEKL. The CDR3 runs to 13 residues. The chain's CDR3 is CASSRGVVKTQYF. CDR3 in DNA: TGCGCCAGCAGCCGGGGGGTGGTAAAGACCCAGTACTTC.

The chain combines TRBV9 with TRBJ1-4; TRBD1 aligns across 11 bases. The CDR3 is 16 amino acids. Per the germline V gene, CDR1 is SGDLS and CDR2 is YYNGEE. V shed 4 bases, J shed 8 bases, and the junction held 10 bases outside the gene matches. DNA for the CDR3: TGTGCCAGCAGCCCATCTCTTCGGGACAGGGGGGAAAAACTGTTTTTT. The encoded protein is CASSPSLRDRGEKLFF.

Worth noting for this clonotype: This may be a read error: a much more frequent sequence differs by one nucleotide. V gene TRBV5-1 combines with J gene TRBJ2-5; 7 nucleotides agree with TRBD2. V lost 5 bases and J lost 12; bases outside the gene matches: 7. CDR3 length equals 11 residues. CDR1 is SGHRS, CDR2 YFSETQ, per germline. The CDR3 reads CASRSGTVEYF. The CDR3 DNA reads as TGCGCCAGCAGAAGCGGGACGGTTGAGTACTTC.

This clonotype has ten or more counts. This chain links TRBV5-1 with TRBJ2-1, with 7 positions matching TRBD2. This CDR3 has 16 amino acids. V trimming: 4 bases; J trimming: 4 bases; junction bases outside the gene matches: 11. Germline lookup yields CDR1 SGHRS and CDR2 YFSETQ. CDR3 nucleotides: TGCGCCAGCAGCCTCAACGGAGGACTAGGTTACAATGAGCAGTTCTTC. As protein: CASSLNGGLGYNEQFF.

The chain has TRBV6-5 and TRBJ2-5; the D gene could be TRBD1 or TRBD2 (5 bases each). The CDR3 runs to 15 residues. Germline values: CDR1 MNHEY, CDR2 SVGAGI. The V and J ends lost 2 bases and 11 bases respectively, with 21 bases between them. CDR3 DNA sequence: TGTGCCAGCAGTTACCCGGGACCCAACCTCAATGAGCAGTACTTC. It is translated as CASSYPGPNLNEQYF.